These 32 T cell receptor beta chains came from one sample sequenced in a study of naive CD8 T cells in extremely preterm neonates. Without labor or membrane rupture, elective cesareans at roughly 35-43 weeks supplied term cord blood. Produced via immunoSEQ multiplex PCR; TCRdb's table is partial and in-frame only. The table shows 7,000 to 9,500 clones, with about 97% occurring only once. The sample was naive CD8+ T cells from cord blood. The receptors were sampled from a newborn in good health.

This clone came up once. V gene TRBV27 combines with J gene TRBJ1-2; 7 nucleotides agree with TRBD1. The germline gives CDR1 MNHEY, CDR2 SMNVEV (reference sequence). V dropped 3 bases and J dropped 0; count of bases not matched to a gene: 4. CDR3 length: 15 residues. For the CDR3, the DNA is TGTGCCAGCAGTTTCCAACAGGGGACTAACTATGGCTACACCTTC. This gives the protein CASSFQQGTNYGYTF.

This rearrangement joins TRBV9 to TRBJ2-2, with 11 bases aligning to TRBD2. With 4 bases clipped from V and 4 bases from J, the junction kept 3 bases outside the gene matches. CDR1 is SGDLS and CDR2 is YYNGEE in the germline V gene. The CDR3 covers 15 residues. The CDR3 DNA reads TGTGCCAGCAGCCCAACTAGCGGGGGCACCGGGGAGCTGTTTTTT. Protein sequence: CASSPTSGGTGELFF. The whole variable domain, remainder taken from reference TRBV9 and TRBJ2-2, is DSGVTQTPKHLITATGQRVTLRCSPRSGDLSVYWYQQSLDQGLQFLIQYYNGEERAKGNILERFSAQQFPDLHSELNLSSLELGDSALYFCASSPTSGGTGELFFGEGSRLTVL.

CDR3 sequence: CASSATGGNTEAFF. CDR3 DNA sequence: TGCGCCAGCAGCGCGACAGGGGGCAACACTGAAGCTTTCTTT. This chain uses TRBV4-3 with TRBJ1-1; 10 bases match TRBD1. The CDR3 extends over 14 amino acids. V gave up 5 bases and J gave up 2 bases; unmatched junction bases: 2. In germline, CDR1 is LGHNA, CDR2 YSLEER.

The CDR3 region has the DNA TGTGCCAGCAGCTTAGAGGAGGTGCGCTACACAGATACGCAGTATTTT. It is translated as CASSLEEVRYTDTQYF. This chain joins TRBV7-2 and TRBJ2-3; possible D gene TRBD2, 5 bases. Germline V gene lookup returns CDR1 SGHTA and CDR2 FQGNSA. The CDR3 runs 16 residues. V was cut by 1 base and J by 2 bases, with 13 bases left in between.

The chain links TRBV4-1 to TRBJ1-1, with D unresolved. This CDR3 region has 15 residues. The V gene lost 4 bases and the J gene lost 1 base, with 13 bases spanning the gap. CDR1 MGHRA and CDR2 YSYEKL come from the germline V gene. The CDR3, as DNA: TGCGCCAGCAGCCCCAACCTCATCGGGAACACTGAAGCTTTCTTT. The encoded protein is CASSPNLIGNTEAFF.

V is TRBV19 and J is TRBJ1-1, with D tentatively TRBD1 (6 bases). The V and J ends lost 0 bases and 4 bases respectively, with 12 bases between them. The CDR3 runs 15 residues. Germline loops: CDR1 LNHDA, CDR2 SQIVND (reference sequence). The CDR3 protein is CASSIDPGGGTEAFF. The CDR3 nucleotides read TGTGCCAGTAGTATAGATCCGGGGGGCGGCACTGAAGCTTTCTTT.

The J gene is TRBJ2-7, the V gene TRBV4-1, with TRBD1 matching 7 bases. The V gene end was trimmed by 4 bases and the J gene end by 6 bases; junction bases not matched to a gene: 3. This CDR3 has 12 residues. The germline gives CDR1 MGHRA, CDR2 YSYEKL. CDR3 protein: CASSPGTAEQYF. Here the CDR3 DNA reads TGCGCCAGCAGCCCGGGGACAGCCGAGCAGTACTTC.

The CDR3 DNA follows: TGTGCCAGCAGCTTAGGCCCGGGGGACCACTACGAGCAGTACTTC. It codes for CASSLGPGDHYEQYF. V usage is TRBV7-6 and J usage is TRBJ2-7, with D perhaps TRBD2 (6 bases). Germline V CDR1 and CDR2: SGHVS, FNYEAQ. The CDR3 spans 15 residues. V lost 1 base, J lost 3 bases, and 13 bases lay in between.

The rearrangement joins TRBV30 to TRBJ2-3; 9 bases align to TRBD2. V shed 8 bases, J shed 4 bases, and the junction held 7 bases outside the gene matches. Germline V lookup: CDR1 GTSNPN, CDR2 SVGIG (reference sequence). The CDR3 totals 13 residues. CDR3 sequence: CAGGGAPADTQYF. The CDR3 coding sequence is TGTGCCGGCGGGGGGGCCCCGGCAGATACGCAGTATTTT.

The chain recombines TRBV9 with TRBJ2-5, with 10 bases matching TRBD2. The CDR3 is made up of 14 amino acids. V was clipped by 3 bases and J by 5 bases; unmatched bases: 4. Germline values: CDR1 SGDLS, CDR2 YYNGEE. The CDR3 region has the DNA TGTGCCAGCAGCGCTAGCGGGGGCGGGGAGACCCAGTACTTC. Translating it yields CASSASGGGETQYF.

The J gene is TRBJ2-5, the V gene TRBV13; possibly TRBD1 for D (6 bases). Trimming took off 0 bases at V and 2 bases at J, with 10 bases between the two ends. The length of the CDR3 is 15 residues. Germline-derived CDR1 and CDR2 are PRHDT and FYEKMQ (reference sequence). The CDR3, as DNA: TGTGCCAGCAGCTTAGGCGGCCAGGGGCAAGAGACCCAGTACTTC. Translation gives CASSLGGQGQETQYF.

CDR3 in DNA: TGTGCCAGCAGTTACGGGCTCGCGGACAGGGGCTTTGAAGCTTTCTTT. This codes for CASSYGLADRGFEAFF. The rearrangement joins TRBV6-5 to TRBJ1-1, with 9 bases lining up with TRBD1. The CDR3 covers 16 residues. Germline V gives CDR1 MNHEY, CDR2 SVGAGI. Trimming took 2 bases from V and 7 from J; bases not matched to a gene: 11.

The chain employs TRBV5-4 and TRBJ2-3, with TRBD2 matching over 10 bases. V was clipped by 3 bases and J by 3 bases; unmatched bases: 4. CDR1 and CDR2 (germline): SGHNT, YYREEE (reference sequence). The CDR3 consists of 15 residues. This chain's CDR3 is CASSYWTSGTDTQYF. For the CDR3, the DNA is TGTGCCAGCAGCTATTGGACTAGCGGAACAGATACGCAGTATTTT.

This chain links TRBV27 with TRBJ2-2; 8 bases line up with TRBD1. The CDR3 is made up of 14 amino acids. The germline V gene has CDR1 MNHEY and CDR2 SMNVEV (reference sequence). With V trimmed by 3 bases and J by 6 bases, 3 bases remained unmatched. The CDR3 region is CASSLSQGAGELFF. The CDR3 DNA reads as TGTGCCAGCAGTTTGTCACAGGGGGCCGGGGAGCTGTTTTTT.

This CDR3 reads CASSVAEVNSPLHF. CDR3 sequence (DNA): TGTGCCAGCAGCGTAGCAGAAGTAAATTCACCCCTCCACTTT. The chain has TRBV9 and TRBJ1-6; unclear D gene. The CDR3 spans 14 residues. Looked up from germline, CDR1 is SGDLS and CDR2 is YYNGEE. V dropped 0 bases and J dropped 7 bases, with 8 bases sitting between them.

This clone was seen a single time. The J gene is TRBJ1-4, the V gene TRBV19; D not certain. The germline V gene encodes CDR1 LNHDA and CDR2 SQIVND (reference sequence). The CDR3 is 13 amino acids. Trimming stripped 5 bases from V and 1 base from J, with 5 bases between. The DNA of the CDR3 is TGTGCCAGTAGTGAGGGAACTAATGAAAAACTGTTTTTT. It encodes CASSEGTNEKLFF.

The V and J genes are TRBV19 and TRBJ1-6, with TRBD1 matching 7 bases. This CDR3 contains 18 residues. CDR1 is LNHDA and CDR2 is SQIVND in the germline V gene (reference sequence). V was clipped by 5 bases and J by 0 bases; unmatched bases: 10. In DNA form, the CDR3 reads TGTGCCAGTAGTGCTCTGGGACAGACGAGCTCCTATAATTCACCCCTCCACTTT. It translates to CASSALGQTSSYNSPLHF.

This clone came up once. The chain is built from TRBV5-5 and TRBJ2-5, with 9 nucleotides matching TRBD1. Germline-derived CDR1 and CDR2 are SGHKS and YYEKEE (reference sequence). The V gene end was trimmed by 4 bases and the J gene end by 2 bases; junction bases not matched to a gene: 3. This CDR3 is built from 14 residues. The CDR3 spells CASSPGQGQETQYF. The CDR3 nucleotides are TGTGCCAGCAGCCCCGGACAGGGGCAAGAGACCCAGTACTTC. Supplemented by reference TRBV5-5 and TRBJ2-5, the full variable domain reads DAGVTQSPTHLIKTRGQQVTLRCSPISGHKSVSWYQQVLGQGPQFIFQYYEKEERGRGNFPDRFSARQFPNYSSELNVNALLLGDSALYLCASSPGQGQETQYFGPGTRLLVL.

The V call is TRBV4-2, the J call TRBJ2-7, with 8 bases matching TRBD2. Per germline, CDR1 LGHNA and CDR2 YNFKEQ. V was pared by 0 bases and J by 0 bases, with 10 bases of the junction left unmatched. There are 18 residues in the CDR3. The CDR3 DNA is TGTGCCAGCAGCCAAGATTTCTCAACCGGGACTAGCTCCTACGAGCAGTACTTC. Its protein product is CASSQDFSTGTSSYEQYF.

The chain's CDR3 is CASSQDRTTGVNEKLFF. CDR3 bases: TGCGCCAGCAGCCAGGACCGAACGACAGGGGTTAATGAAAAACTGTTTTTT. The chain is built from TRBV4-3 and TRBJ1-4, with 8 bases identical to TRBD1. The germline CDR1 and CDR2 sequences are LGHNA and YSLEER. The CDR3 consists of 17 residues. Trimming at V came to 3 bases and at J to 4 bases, leaving 10 bases not matched to a gene.

The genes are TRBV4-1 and TRBJ2-3, with 13 positions matching TRBD2. The junction had 5 bases not matched to a gene; V was cut back by 3 bases and J by 2 bases. Germline CDR1 MGHRA, CDR2 YSYEKL. The length of the CDR3 is 17 residues. The CDR3 here is CASSQGTSGAPTDTQYF. Written as DNA, the CDR3 is TGCGCCAGCAGCCAGGGGACTAGCGGGGCGCCCACAGATACGCAGTATTTT.

As concerns this clone: Because the CDR3's place on the DNA is in doubt, the DNA is left out and the CDR3 is given as listed by TCRdb. V gene TRBV5-4 combines with J gene TRBJ2-7; the table assigns TRBD2, which was not confirmed against the DNA. The V gene's germline CDR1 is SGHNT and CDR2 YYREEE (reference sequence). 15 amino acids form the CDR3, both terminal residues included. The chain's CDR3 is CASSFGPGGAREQYF.

The chain joins TRBV5-4 to TRBJ1-1; TRBD1 matches 8 bases. The CDR3 loop spans 12 amino acids. Unmatched junction bases numbered 5, after V lost 2 bases and J lost 11 bases. Germline V lookup: CDR1 SGHNT, CDR2 YYREEE (reference sequence). CDR3 bases: TGTGCCAGCAGCTTCGGACAGGGACCCGCTTTCTTT. Translating gives CASSFGQGPAFF.

V usage is TRBV5-6 and J usage is TRBJ2-5, with 10 nucleotides matching TRBD1. Germline loops: CDR1 SGHDT, CDR2 YYEEEE. The J segment lost 5 bases and the V segment lost 3 bases, leaving 7 bases of the junction unmatched. This CDR3 region has 15 residues. The CDR3 DNA sequence: TGTGCCAGCAGCTATGGACAGGGGGAGGGGGAGACCCAGTACTTC. The encoded protein is CASSYGQGEGETQYF.

This chain links TRBV7-8 with TRBJ2-7, with no clear D. Trimming took off 0 bases at V and 2 bases at J, with 5 bases between the two ends. Germline V CDR1 and CDR2: SGHVS, FQNEAQ. This CDR3 region has 13 residues. The CDR3, as DNA: TGTGCCAGCAGCTTAGCGAGGACCTACGAGCAGTACTTC. Encoded protein: CASSLARTYEQYF.

The chain has TRBV4-1 and TRBJ2-3, with 9 bases fitting TRBD2. This CDR3 comprises 15 residues. Germline CDR1 MGHRA, CDR2 YSYEKL. J gave up 8 bases and V 5 bases, and 11 bases lay outside the gene matches. Here the CDR3 reads CASSGGGSGGGTQYF. The DNA for the CDR3 is TGCGCCAGCAGCGGGGGGGGTAGCGGGGGAGGTACGCAGTATTTT.

V and J are TRBV30 and TRBJ2-7; 9 bases line up with TRBD1. The length of the CDR3 is 14 residues. J was trimmed by 1 base and V by 4 bases; bases with no gene match: 5. Per germline, CDR1 GTSNPN and CDR2 SVGIG (reference sequence). The CDR3 spells CAWTPGQGSYEQYF. In DNA, the CDR3 is TGTGCCTGGACCCCGGGACAGGGATCCTACGAGCAGTACTTC.

V is TRBV10-3 and J is TRBJ2-1; TRBD2 matches 7 bases. The CDR3 totals 15 residues. V gave up 5 bases and J gave up 6 bases; unmatched junction bases: 10. From germline, CDR1 is ENHRY and CDR2 SYGVKD. The CDR3 sequence: CAISSSGNSINEQFF. In DNA, the CDR3 is TGTGCCATCAGTTCTAGCGGAAACTCCATCAATGAGCAGTTCTTC.

The V call is TRBV9, the J call TRBJ2-2; 12 nucleotides agree with TRBD2. Germline-derived CDR1 and CDR2 are SGDLS and YYNGEE. V dropped 4 bases and J dropped 0; count of bases not matched to a gene: 4. CDR3 size: 17 residues. CDR3 in amino acids: CASSPTSGGPNTGELFF. The DNA of the CDR3 is TGTGCCAGCAGCCCGACTAGCGGGGGCCCGAACACCGGGGAGCTGTTTTTT.

This chain connects TRBV12-1 to TRBJ2-1; the table's D gene call, TRBD1, was not cross checked with the DNA. TRBV12-1 represents a pseudogene. This CDR3 spans 16 amino acids. The CDR3 reads CASSLGQGSSYNEQFF. In DNA form, the CDR3 reads TGTGCCAGCAGCTTAGGACAGGGGAGCTCCTACAATGAGCAGTTCTTC.

CDR3 sequence (DNA): TGCGCCAGCAGCCAAGCCCCTATGTTGGATACGCAGTATTTT. As protein: CASSQAPMLDTQYF. The chain joins TRBV4-3 to TRBJ2-3; D ambiguous. With 1 base removed from V and 6 bases from J, the gap between germline ends came to 11 bases. Germline V gene lookup returns CDR1 LGHNA and CDR2 YSLEER. CDR3 length: 14 amino acids.

The chain recombines TRBV30 with TRBJ1-1, with D perhaps TRBD1 (6 bases). The V gene lost 4 bases and the J gene lost 4 bases, with 7 bases spanning the gap. Looked up from germline, CDR1 is GTSNPN and CDR2 is SVGIG (reference sequence). The length of the CDR3 is 11 residues. The CDR3 DNA sequence: TGTGCCTGGAAGGACAGCACTGAAGCTTTCTTT. Protein: CAWKDSTEAFF.